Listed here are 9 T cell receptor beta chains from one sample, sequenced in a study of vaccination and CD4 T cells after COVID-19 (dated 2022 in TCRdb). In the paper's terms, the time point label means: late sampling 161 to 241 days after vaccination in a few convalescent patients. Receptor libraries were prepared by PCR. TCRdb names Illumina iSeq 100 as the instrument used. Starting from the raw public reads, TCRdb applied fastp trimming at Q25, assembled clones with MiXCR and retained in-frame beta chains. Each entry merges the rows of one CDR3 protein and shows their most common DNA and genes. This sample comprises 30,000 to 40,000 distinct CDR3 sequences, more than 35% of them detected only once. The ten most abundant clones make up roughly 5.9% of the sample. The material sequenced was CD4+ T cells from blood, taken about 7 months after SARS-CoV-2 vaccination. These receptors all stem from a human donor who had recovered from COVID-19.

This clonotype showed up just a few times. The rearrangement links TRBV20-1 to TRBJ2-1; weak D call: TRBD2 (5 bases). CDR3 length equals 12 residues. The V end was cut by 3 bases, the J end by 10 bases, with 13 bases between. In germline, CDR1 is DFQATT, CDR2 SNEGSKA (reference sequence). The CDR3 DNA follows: TGCAGTGCTAGGCCTCTAGCACCCGAGCAGTTCTTC. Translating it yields CSARPLAPEQFF.

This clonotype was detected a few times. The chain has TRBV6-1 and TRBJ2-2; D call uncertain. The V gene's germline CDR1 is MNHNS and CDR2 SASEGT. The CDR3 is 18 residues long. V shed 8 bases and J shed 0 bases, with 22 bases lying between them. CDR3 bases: TGTGCCAGCCCTTTATCAAGTTATCACGAAACGAACACCGGGGAGCTGTTTTTT. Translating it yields CASPLSSYHETNTGELFF.

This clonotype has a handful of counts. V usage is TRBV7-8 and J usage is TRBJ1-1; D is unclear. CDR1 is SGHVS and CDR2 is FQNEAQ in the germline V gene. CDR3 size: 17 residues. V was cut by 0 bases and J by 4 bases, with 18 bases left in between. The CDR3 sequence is CASSLARFQAGGTEAFF. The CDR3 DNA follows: TGTGCCAGCAGCTTAGCGAGGTTCCAGGCCGGAGGCACTGAAGCTTTCTTT. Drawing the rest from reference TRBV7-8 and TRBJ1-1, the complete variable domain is GAGVSQSPRYKVAKRGQDVALRCDPISGHVSLFWYQQALGQGPEFLTYFQNEAQLDKSGLPSDRFFAERPEGSVSTLKIQRTQQEDSAVYLCASSLARFQAGGTEAFFGQGTRLTVV.

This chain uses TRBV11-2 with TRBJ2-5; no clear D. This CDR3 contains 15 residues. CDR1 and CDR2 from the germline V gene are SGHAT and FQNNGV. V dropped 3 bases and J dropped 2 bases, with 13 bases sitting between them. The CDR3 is CASSFSQAPQETQYF. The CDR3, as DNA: TGTGCCAGCAGCTTTTCCCAGGCGCCTCAAGAGACCCAGTACTTC.

The DNA for the CDR3 is TGTGCCAGCAGTTTACTAGCGTACAATGAGCAGTTCTTC. Protein: CASSLLAYNEQFF. The chain combines TRBV7-8 with TRBJ2-1; TRBD2 aligns across 7 bases. After removal of 6 bases from V and 4 bases from J, the junction contained 3 bases not matched to a gene. The V gene's germline CDR1 is SGHVS and CDR2 FQNEAQ. The CDR3 covers 13 residues.

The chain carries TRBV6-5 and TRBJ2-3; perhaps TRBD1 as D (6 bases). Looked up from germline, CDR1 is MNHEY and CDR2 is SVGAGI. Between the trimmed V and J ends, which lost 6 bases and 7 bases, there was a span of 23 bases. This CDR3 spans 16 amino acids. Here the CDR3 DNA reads TGTGCCAGCAGAAGAACTACTCAGGGGACGACGAATACGCAGTATTTT. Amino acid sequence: CASRRTTQGTTNTQYF.

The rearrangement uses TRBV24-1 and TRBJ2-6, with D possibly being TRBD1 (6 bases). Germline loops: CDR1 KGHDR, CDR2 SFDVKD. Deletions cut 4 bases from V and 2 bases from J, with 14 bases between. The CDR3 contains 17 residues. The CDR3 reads CATSDPPTGTGANVLTF. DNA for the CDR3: TGTGCCACCAGTGACCCCCCAACAGGGACTGGGGCCAACGTCCTGACTTTC.

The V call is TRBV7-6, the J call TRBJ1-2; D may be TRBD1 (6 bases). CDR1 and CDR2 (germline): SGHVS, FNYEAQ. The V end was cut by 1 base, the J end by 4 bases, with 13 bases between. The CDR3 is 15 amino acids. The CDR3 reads CASSLVSQGPYGYTF. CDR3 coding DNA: TGTGCCAGCAGCTTAGTCAGCCAGGGGCCCTATGGCTACACCTTC. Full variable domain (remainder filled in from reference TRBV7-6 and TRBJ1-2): GAGVSQSPRYKVTKRGQDVALRCDPISGHVSLYWYRQALGQGPEFLTYFNYEAQQDKSGLPNDRFSAERPEGSISTLTIQRTEQRDSAMYRCASSLVSQGPYGYTFGSGTRLTVV.

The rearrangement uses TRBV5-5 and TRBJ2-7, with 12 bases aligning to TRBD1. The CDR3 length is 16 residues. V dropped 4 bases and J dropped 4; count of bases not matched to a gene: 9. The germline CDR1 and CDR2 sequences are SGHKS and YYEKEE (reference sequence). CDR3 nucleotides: TGTGCCAGCAGCAAAGGACCGGGACAGGGGGCATACGAGCAGTACTTC. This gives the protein CASSKGPGQGAYEQYF.